These 28 T cell receptor beta chains were all obtained from the same sample, sequenced in a study of blood T cell repertoires in COVID-19. The assay was immunoSEQ multiplex PCR, and TCRdb's table has in-frame clones only and misses some. The sample includes around 260,000 clones, over 75% seen only once; the top ten take 0.95% to 1.2%. Input material: PBMCs or T cells enriched from blood (not recorded which). The receptors derive from a young woman who had recovered from COVID-19.

Only one count was recorded for this clone. This sequence joins TRBV20-1 and TRBJ1-5, with 8 bases that match TRBD1. Germline V gene sequence: CDR1 DFQATT, CDR2 SNEGSKA (reference sequence). J gave up 7 bases and V 3 bases, and 8 bases lay outside the gene matches. This CDR3 spans 14 amino acids. In DNA form, the CDR3 reads TGCAGTGCTAGTCAGGGGGCGGAGGGGCAGCCCCAGCATTTT. Protein: CSASQGAEGQPQHF.

J is TRBJ2-1 and V is TRBV27; 7 nucleotides match TRBD1. CDR1 is MNHEY and CDR2 is SMNVEV in the germline V gene (reference sequence). The CDR3 has 16 residues. V was pared by 6 bases and J by 7 bases, with 15 bases of the junction left unmatched. Here the CDR3 reads CASSLGTELNLNEQFF. The CDR3 DNA reads TGTGCCAGCAGCCTGGGGACAGAGCTTAATTTGAATGAGCAGTTCTTC.

V is TRBV6-4 and J is TRBJ2-1, with a weak D call TRBD2 (7 bases). The V and J ends lost 4 bases and 5 bases respectively, with 12 bases between them. CDR1 MRHNA and CDR2 SNTAGT come from the germline V gene. The CDR3 is made up of 14 amino acids. CDR3 DNA sequence: TGTGCCAGCAGTGGCAGGGAGGGGGACAATGAGCAGTTCTTC. It encodes CASSGREGDNEQFF.

The chain has TRBV24-1 and TRBJ2-1, with TRBD2 as a possible D gene (6 bases). Trimming left V 5 bases short and J 10 bases short, with 20 bases between. The germline CDR1 and CDR2 sequences are KGHDR and SFDVKD. This CDR3 has 15 residues. In nucleotides, the CDR3 is TGTGCCACCAGTGGGCGGGGCCGGCAAGCAGGGGAGCAGTTCTTC. It is translated as CATSGRGRQAGEQFF.

This sequence joins TRBV5-4 and TRBJ1-2, with 11 bases fitting TRBD1. The length of the CDR3 is 17 residues. Germline assignment: CDR1 SGHNT and CDR2 YYREEE (reference sequence). V gave up 3 bases and J gave up 4 bases; unmatched junction bases: 11. The CDR3 DNA reads as TGTGCCAGCAGCTCTGGAATGGGACAGGGGGAAAGCTATGGCTACACCTTC. Encoded protein: CASSSGMGQGESYGYTF.

The chain is built from TRBV7-8 and TRBJ2-1, with 11 bases identical to TRBD2. CDR3 length: 20 amino acids. Trimming at V came to 1 base and at J to 5 bases, leaving 16 bases not matched to a gene. Looked up from germline, CDR1 is SGHVS and CDR2 is FQNEAQ. The CDR3 DNA is TGTGCCAGCAGCTTAGGAAGGTTTATGGGACTAGCGGTTCGTAACAATGAGCAGTTCTTC. Amino acid sequence: CASSLGRFMGLAVRNNEQFF.

This chain connects TRBV5-1 to TRBJ2-5, with 9 positions matching TRBD2. Trimming cost V 3 bases and J 2 bases; bases outside gene matches: 5. In germline, CDR1 is SGHRS, CDR2 YFSETQ. The length of the CDR3 is 15 residues. The CDR3 DNA follows: TGCGCCAGCAGCTACGGTCTAGCGGGGCAAGAGACCCAGTACTTC. It specifies CASSYGLAGQETQYF.

The gene calls are TRBV2 and TRBJ1-1, with no clear D. The V gene lost 6 bases and the J gene lost 1 base, with 12 bases spanning the gap. Per germline, CDR1 SNHLY and CDR2 FYNNEI. CDR3 length: 14 amino acids. The CDR3 DNA sequence: TGTGCCAGCAGCCCAACCTACGCGAACACTGAAGCTTTCTTT. This gives the protein CASSPTYANTEAFF.

This chain links TRBV18 with TRBJ2-5, with 8 nucleotides matching TRBD1. CDR3 size: 17 residues. Germline CDR1 and CDR2: KGHSH and LQKENI. V shed 2 bases, J shed 1 base, and the junction held 9 bases outside the gene matches. The CDR3 loop is CASSPLRQGAFQETQYF. CDR3 nucleotide sequence: TGTGCCAGCTCACCATTGAGGCAGGGGGCCTTCCAAGAGACCCAGTACTTC.

The rearrangement joins TRBV5-1 to TRBJ2-2; a weak D match, TRBD2 (5 bases). Germline-derived CDR1 and CDR2 are SGHRS and YFSETQ. V lost 0 bases, J lost 0 bases, and 6 bases lay in between. The CDR3 length is 15 residues. The CDR3 sequence: CASSLAGTNTGELFF. Here the CDR3 DNA reads TGCGCCAGCAGCTTGGCGGGGACGAACACCGGGGAGCTGTTTTTT.

The chain couples TRBV16 to TRBJ2-7, with 8 bases matching TRBD1. This CDR3 has 15 amino acids. The J segment lost 0 bases and the V segment lost 0 bases, leaving 1 base of the junction unmatched. Per germline, CDR1 KGHSY and CDR2 FQNENV. The CDR3 protein is CASSQSGTGSYEQYF. CDR3 in DNA: TGTGCCAGCAGCCAATCTGGGACAGGCTCCTACGAGCAGTACTTC.

In its sample, this clone is medium-sized. J is TRBJ2-7 and V is TRBV5-1, with 9 bases identical to TRBD1. The CDR3 is 15 residues long. Germline loops: CDR1 SGHRS, CDR2 YFSETQ. The trim removed 4 bases at V and 4 bases at J, leaving 9 bases unmatched. In DNA, the CDR3 is TGCGCCAGCAGCAGGGACAGGGATCTTTTATACGAGCAGTACTTC. This translates into CASSRDRDLLYEQYF.

The V call is TRBV10-3, the J call TRBJ1-5; D gene uncertain. Germline V gene sequence: CDR1 ENHRY, CDR2 SYGVKD. Trimming took 5 bases from V and 0 from J, leaving 8 bases between them. This CDR3 has 14 residues. This CDR3 is CAISSGDSNQPQHF. The CDR3 DNA follows: TGTGCCATCAGTTCAGGTGATAGCAATCAGCCCCAGCATTTT.

The chain uses TRBV28 and TRBJ1-2, with a weak D call TRBD1 (5 bases). Trimming pared 3 bases from V and 8 bases from J, leaving 16 bases between. The CDR3 has 14 residues. Germline values: CDR1 MDHEN, CDR2 SYDVKM. The CDR3 loop is CASSFQGPDRGYTF. Here the CDR3 DNA reads TGTGCCAGCAGTTTTCAGGGCCCGGACCGCGGCTACACCTTC.

This clone was recorded once. V is TRBV18 and J is TRBJ1-4, with D unresolved. The V end lost 3 bases, the J end lost 0 bases, and 14 bases lay between the germline ends. The CDR3 length is 17 residues. The germline V gene has CDR1 KGHSH and CDR2 LQKENI. The CDR3 coding sequence is TGTGCCAGCTCACCTCGGTTCGGCGGGGCAACTAATGAAAAACTGTTTTTT. Translation gives CASSPRFGGATNEKLFF.

The CDR3 here is CASSQGLAGGPDTQYF. The DNA for the CDR3 is TGTGCCAGCAGCCAAGGACTAGCGGGAGGTCCAGATACGCAGTATTTT. The J gene is TRBJ2-3, the V gene TRBV4-2, with 13 bases aligning to TRBD2. The germline V gene encodes CDR1 LGHNA and CDR2 YNFKEQ. The CDR3 contains 16 residues. V shed 1 base and J 4 bases; nucleotides not matched to a gene: 2.

This chain links TRBV28 with TRBJ1-2, with a tentative D call TRBD1 (5 bases). Germline-derived CDR1 and CDR2 are MDHEN and SYDVKM. The ends were cut back, 8 bases at V and 5 bases at J, with 21 bases in the middle. The CDR3 runs 15 residues. CDR3: CASFPGQGGWYGYTF. In nucleotides, the CDR3 is TGTGCCAGCTTCCCTGGACAAGGCGGATGGTATGGCTACACCTTC.

The gene calls are TRBV29-1 and TRBJ1-1; 7 nucleotides align to TRBD1. The germline CDR1 and CDR2 sequences are SQVTM and ANQGSEA. The V and J ends lost 6 bases and 0 bases, in that order; junction bases with no gene match: 10. The CDR3 loop spans 15 amino acids. The CDR3 here is CSVSGEGGMNTEAFF. The CDR3 region has the DNA TGCAGCGTCTCAGGGGAAGGGGGCATGAACACTGAAGCTTTCTTT.

This chain connects TRBV19 to TRBJ2-2; D ambiguous. This CDR3 has 14 residues. V lost 3 bases to trimming and J lost 3 bases, with 8 bases between them. Germline CDR1 is LNHDA and CDR2 is SQIVND (reference sequence). The CDR3 region is CASSMERDTGELFF. DNA for the CDR3: TGTGCCAGTAGTATGGAGCGAGACACCGGGGAGCTGTTTTTT.

The CDR3: CASSSSGGSYEQYF. CDR3 nucleotides: TGTGCCAGTAGTTCTAGCGGGGGCTCCTACGAGCAGTACTTC. The chain combines TRBV19 with TRBJ2-7, with 10 nucleotides matching TRBD2. The CDR3 contains 14 residues. Germline lookup yields CDR1 LNHDA and CDR2 SQIVND (reference sequence). V lost 5 bases to trimming and J lost 0 bases; unmatched junction nucleotides: 1.

This chain joins TRBV19 and TRBJ2-3; weak D call: TRBD1 (6 bases). Germline V CDR1 and CDR2: LNHDA, SQIVND (reference sequence). V was shortened by 5 bases and J by 0 bases, with 12 bases between the two germline ends. The CDR3 is made up of 15 amino acids. Written as DNA, the CDR3 is TGTGCCAGTAGTCCCTTGGGGGCGAGCACAGATACGCAGTATTTT. This translates into CASSPLGASTDTQYF.

The V gene is TRBV5-1, the J gene TRBJ1-1; D call uncertain. CDR3 size: 14 residues. Trimming cost V 3 bases and J 1 base, with 10 bases left between them. Germline V gives CDR1 SGHRS, CDR2 YFSETQ. CDR3 nucleotides: TGCGCCAGCAGCTCGGAAGGGAGGAACACTGAAGCTTTCTTT. Its translation: CASSSEGRNTEAFF.

The chain joins TRBV23-1 to TRBJ2-5; D not resolved. TRBV23-1 is known as an ORF, though its function is uncertain. The CDR3 length is 12 residues. The germline V and J ends were trimmed by 3 bases and 5 bases, with 7 bases remaining between them. CDR3 coding DNA: TGCGCCAGCAGTCAGTCCGGGGAGACCCAGTACTTC. Amino acid sequence: CASSQSGETQYF.

The CDR3 here is CASSLPGQNYGYTF. The CDR3 DNA is TGTGCCAGCAGTCTCCCGGGACAGAACTATGGCTACACCTTC. J is TRBJ1-2 and V is TRBV7-9, with 7 bases lining up with TRBD1. The trim removed 6 bases at V and 2 bases at J, leaving 6 bases unmatched. Per germline, CDR1 SEHNR and CDR2 FQNEAQ (reference sequence). The CDR3 runs to 14 residues.

The chain combines TRBV28 with TRBJ1-1, with TRBD1 identical over 12 bases. J gave up 1 base and V 3 bases, and 6 bases lay outside the gene matches. The CDR3 consists of 17 residues. Germline V gene data show CDR1 as MDHEN and CDR2 as SYDVKM. CDR3 protein: CASSFPGTGGRNTEAFF. The CDR3, as DNA: TGTGCCAGCAGTTTTCCCGGGACAGGGGGCAGGAACACTGAAGCTTTCTTT.

The V call is TRBV2, the J call TRBJ1-2; 8 nucleotides line up with TRBD1. Trimming at V came to 4 bases and at J to 8 bases, leaving 9 bases not matched to a gene. The CDR3 runs to 14 residues. CDR1 SNHLY and CDR2 FYNNEI come from the germline V gene. CDR3 loop: CASSGETGESGYTF. CDR3 bases: TGTGCCAGCAGTGGTGAGACAGGGGAGTCAGGCTACACCTTC.

The sample holds a few counts of this clone. The J gene is TRBJ1-5, the V gene TRBV19, with D hard to call. The CDR3 sequence is 15 residues long. V was clipped by 7 bases and J by 0 bases, with 13 bases between them. The germline gives CDR1 LNHDA, CDR2 SQIVND (reference sequence). CDR3 DNA: TGTGCCAGTACTACGTATCCTAATAGCAATCAGCCCCAGCATTTT. It is translated as CASTTYPNSNQPQHF.

The sample holds one count of this clone. The gene calls are TRBV27 and TRBJ2-2; D is perhaps TRBD2 (5 bases). This CDR3 spans 13 amino acids. Looked up from germline, CDR1 is MNHEY and CDR2 is SMNVEV (reference sequence). Trimming cost V 7 bases and J 5 bases, with 11 bases left between them. For the CDR3, the DNA is TGTGCCAGCAAACGGGATTGGACCGGGGAGCTGTTTTTT. Protein product: CASKRDWTGELFF.